This entry lists 19 T cell receptor beta chains sequenced from one sample in a study of CD8 T cells in ankylosing spondylitis. TCRdb reprocessed the 5' RACE reads via MiXCR and lists one record per CDR3 protein. The sample includes about 250,000 distinct CDR3 sequences, more than 9% of them seen just once. Sequencing was carried out using blood, either unsorted or a sorted T cell fraction (not recorded which). The receptors derive from a male donor with ankylosing spondylitis or in good health (not recorded which).

Many counts were recorded for this clonotype. This chain connects TRBV11-2 to TRBJ2-1, with 15 bases fitting TRBD2. The germline CDR1 and CDR2 sequences are SGHAT and FQNNGV. The trim removed 3 bases at V and 8 bases at J, leaving 2 bases unmatched. The CDR3 totals 15 residues. Written as DNA, the CDR3 is TGTGCCAGCAGCTTCGGACTAGCGGGAGGGGATGAGCAGTTCTTC. It encodes CASSFGLAGGDEQFF.

In this sample, this clonotype turned up many times. The V and J genes are TRBV3-1 and TRBJ2-2, with D possibly being TRBD1 (6 bases). Germline V gives CDR1 LGHDT, CDR2 YNNKEL (reference sequence). The CDR3 sequence is 17 residues long. Trimming stripped 4 bases from V and 1 base from J, with 16 bases between. The CDR3 loop is CASSRKTGQKNTGELFF. CDR3 sequence (DNA): TGTGCCAGCAGCCGAAAAACTGGACAGAAGAACACCGGGGAGCTGTTTTTT. Variable domain in full (rest from reference TRBV3-1 and TRBJ2-2): DTAVSQTPKYLVTQMGNDKSIKCEQNLGHDTMYWYKQDSKKFLKIMFSYNNKELIINETVPNRFSPKSPDKAHLNLHINSLELGDSAVYFCASSRKTGQKNTGELFFGEGSRLTVL.

This clonotype was detected many times. V is TRBV7-9 and J is TRBJ2-2, with a weak D call TRBD2 (5 bases). The V and J ends lost 2 bases and 4 bases respectively, with 11 bases between them. The CDR3 is 15 amino acids. Per the germline V gene, CDR1 is SEHNR and CDR2 is FQNEAQ (reference sequence). The CDR3 loop reads CASSLTAGFTGELFF. The CDR3 DNA is TGTGCCAGCAGCTTAACCGCGGGCTTCACCGGGGAGCTGTTTTTT.

This chain joins TRBV6-6 and TRBJ2-5; D not certain. V dropped 2 bases and J dropped 5 bases, with 9 bases sitting between them. The CDR3 sequence is 13 residues long. The germline V gene has CDR1 MNHNY and CDR2 SVGAGI (reference sequence). This CDR3 reads CASSYRIGETQYF. In DNA form, the CDR3 reads TGTGCCAGCAGTTACAGGATTGGGGAGACCCAGTACTTC.

This clonotype was detected many times. V and J are TRBV20-1 and TRBJ2-3; the match to TRBD2 covers 12 bases. Germline-derived CDR1 and CDR2 are DFQATT and SNEGSKA (reference sequence). V shed 6 bases, J shed 4 bases, and the junction held 5 bases outside the gene matches. The length of the CDR3 is 14 residues. The CDR3 reads CSAIASGGADTQYF. DNA of the CDR3: TGCAGTGCAATAGCTAGCGGGGGGGCAGATACGCAGTATTTT.

This rearrangement joins TRBV6-1 to TRBJ2-6, with D perhaps assigned TRBD1 or TRBD2 (7 bases each). Trimming took 5 bases from V and 0 from J, leaving 17 bases between them. Germline V lookup: CDR1 MNHNS, CDR2 SASEGT. The CDR3 is 18 amino acids. Here the CDR3 reads CASSHGGGQSSGANVLTF. CDR3 bases: TGTGCCAGCAGTCATGGGGGGGGACAGAGCTCTGGGGCCAACGTCCTGACTTTC.

This clonotype turned up a few times. This sequence may be a read error, since a much larger clone differs from it by one base. The V call is TRBV5-1, the J call TRBJ2-3, with 12 bases matching TRBD2. CDR1 SGHRS and CDR2 YFSETQ come from the germline V gene. This CDR3 has 16 amino acids. CDR3 DNA sequence: TGCACCAGCAGCGTAAGACTAGCGGGAGTGAGAGATACGCAGTATTTT. Its translation: CTSSVRLAGVRDTQYF.

The sample holds many counts of this clonotype. V usage is TRBV29-1 and J usage is TRBJ1-1; D gene uncertain. The V and J ends lost 4 bases and 2 bases respectively, with 14 bases between them. CDR1 and CDR2 from the germline V gene are SQVTM and ANQGSEA. The length of the CDR3 is 14 residues. Here the CDR3 DNA reads TGCAGCGTTGCAACCGGGCTAAAAAACACTGAAGCTTTCTTT. Translated: CSVATGLKNTEAFF.

This clonotype was seen only a few times. This chain links TRBV7-2 with TRBJ1-2; D gene unclear. The CDR3 length is 15 residues. Trimming shortened V by 4 bases and J by 8 bases, and 20 bases separated the two germline ends. The germline CDR1 and CDR2 sequences are SGHTA and FQGNSA. CDR3 sequence reads: CASSSPTGALRGYTF. CDR3 bases: TGTGCCAGCAGCTCCCCTACGGGTGCCTTGAGGGGCTACACCTTC.

The rearrangement links TRBV20-1 to TRBJ1-2; D is perhaps TRBD1 (5 bases). Looked up from germline, CDR1 is DFQATT and CDR2 is SNEGSKA (reference sequence). The CDR3 is 12 amino acids. Trimming removed 6 bases from V and 2 bases from J, with 10 bases in between. CDR3 region: CSAPHRNYGYTF. Here the CDR3 DNA reads TGCAGTGCCCCCCACAGGAACTATGGCTACACCTTC.

This clonotype was counted ten times or more. V and J are TRBV10-1 and TRBJ2-1, with TRBD1 identical over 7 bases. Germline CDR1 and CDR2: WNHNN and SYGVQD (reference sequence). The CDR3 sequence is 15 residues long. The trim removed 5 bases at V and 1 base at J, leaving 5 bases unmatched. CDR3 DNA sequence: TGCGCCAGCAGTTCAAGACAGGGTTCCTACAATGAGCAGTTCTTC. Protein product: CASSSRQGSYNEQFF.

This clonotype was picked up many times. The chain combines TRBV5-5 with TRBJ1-2; tentative D call: TRBD1 (5 bases). CDR3 size: 15 residues. In germline, CDR1 is SGHKS, CDR2 YYEKEE (reference sequence). Trimming removed 1 base from V and 6 bases from J, with 16 bases in between. The CDR3 nucleotides read TGTGCCAGCAGCTTGTTAGGCGGACAAGGGGATGGCTACACCTTC. This sequence encodes CASSLLGGQGDGYTF.

The rearrangement uses TRBV11-2 and TRBJ2-5, with 12 bases that match TRBD2. Looked up from germline, CDR1 is SGHAT and CDR2 is FQNNGV. The CDR3 sequence is 15 residues long. V lost 4 bases to trimming and J lost 5 bases; unmatched junction nucleotides: 5. CDR3 residues: CASSSRGLAGETQYF. CDR3 DNA sequence: TGTGCCAGCAGCTCCAGGGGACTAGCGGGTGAGACCCAGTACTTC.

This clonotype has just a few counts. The J gene is TRBJ2-1, the V gene TRBV10-1; 10 bases are a match to TRBD2. The germline CDR1 and CDR2 sequences are WNHNN and SYGVQD (reference sequence). The junction had 6 bases not matched to a gene; V was cut back by 6 bases and J by 4 bases. This CDR3 spans 15 amino acids. The CDR3 is CASSTGLAEYNEQFF. The CDR3 nucleotides read TGCGCCAGCAGCACCGGACTAGCGGAGTACAATGAGCAGTTCTTC.

This clonotype occurred many times. V and J are TRBV5-1 and TRBJ2-2; D is unresolved. V was cut by 0 bases and J by 1 base, with 4 bases left in between. Per the germline V gene, CDR1 is SGHRS and CDR2 is YFSETQ. The CDR3 covers 14 residues. The CDR3 protein is CASSLAGNTGELFF. DNA of the CDR3: TGCGCCAGCAGCTTGGCTGGGAACACCGGGGAGCTGTTTTTT.

This clonotype was observed at least ten times. This rearrangement joins TRBV2 to TRBJ2-1; TRBD2 agrees at 8 bases. V was pared by 4 bases and J by 8 bases, with 4 bases of the junction left unmatched. Germline-derived CDR1 and CDR2 are SNHLY and FYNNEI. The CDR3 contains 13 residues. CDR3 sequence reads: CASSGTSWDEQFF. The CDR3 nucleotides read TGTGCCAGCAGTGGGACTAGCTGGGATGAGCAGTTCTTC.

This clonotype was counted ten times or more. The J gene is TRBJ2-1, the V gene TRBV20-1, with 8 bases fitting TRBD2. J lost 3 bases, V lost 3 bases, and 22 bases had no gene match. CDR1 is DFQATT and CDR2 is SNEGSKA in the germline V gene (reference sequence). This CDR3 is 20 amino acids long. DNA for the CDR3: TGCAGTGCTAGGACCCTTAGTCGGGCGGGAGGCCTCCGGGACTACAATGAGCAGTTCTTC. Protein sequence: CSARTLSRAGGLRDYNEQFF.

The chain uses TRBV12-3 or TRBV12-4 and TRBJ1-3; possibly TRBD1 for D (6 bases). This CDR3 is built from 15 residues. Trimming left V 3 bases short and J 1 base short, with 10 bases between. The CDR3, as DNA: TGTGCCAGCAGTTTGGGGGGACAATCTGGAAACACCATATATTTT. This codes for CASSLGGQSGNTIYF.

This clonotype has only a few counts. The chain joins TRBV12-3 or TRBV12-4 to TRBJ2-1; tentatively, D is TRBD1 (5 bases). Between the trimmed V and J ends, which lost 6 bases and 6 bases, there was a span of 15 bases. The CDR3 has 14 amino acids. In DNA form, the CDR3 reads TGTGCCAGCAGGCCGTCAGGGCCGAGCAATGAGCAGTTCTTC. Translating it yields CASRPSGPSNEQFF.